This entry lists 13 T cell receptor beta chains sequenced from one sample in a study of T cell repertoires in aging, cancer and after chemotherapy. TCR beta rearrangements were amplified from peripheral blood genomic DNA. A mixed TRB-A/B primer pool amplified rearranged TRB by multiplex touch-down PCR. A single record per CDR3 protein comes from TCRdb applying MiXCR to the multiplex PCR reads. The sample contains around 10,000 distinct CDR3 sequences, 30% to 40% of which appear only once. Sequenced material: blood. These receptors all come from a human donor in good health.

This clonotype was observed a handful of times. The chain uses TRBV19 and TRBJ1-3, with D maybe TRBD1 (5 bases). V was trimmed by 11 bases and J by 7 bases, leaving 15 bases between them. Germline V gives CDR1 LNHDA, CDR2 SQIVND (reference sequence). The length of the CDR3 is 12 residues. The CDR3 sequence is CASQPRGNTIYF. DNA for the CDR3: TGTGCCTCACAACCGCGGGGGAACACCATATATTTT.

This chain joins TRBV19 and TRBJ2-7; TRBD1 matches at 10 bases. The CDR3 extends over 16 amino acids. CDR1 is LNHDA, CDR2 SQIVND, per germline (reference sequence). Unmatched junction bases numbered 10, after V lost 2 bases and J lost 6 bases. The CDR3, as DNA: TGTGCCAGTAGTATACCCGCGACAGGGGGCACGGTCGAGCAGTACTTC. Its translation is CASSIPATGGTVEQYF.

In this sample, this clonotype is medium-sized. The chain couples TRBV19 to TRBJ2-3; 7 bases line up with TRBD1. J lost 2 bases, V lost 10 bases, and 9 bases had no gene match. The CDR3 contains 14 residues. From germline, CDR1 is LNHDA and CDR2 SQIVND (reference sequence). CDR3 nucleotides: TGTGCCACCGCGACAGGGAAGGACACAGATACGCAGTATTTT. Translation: CATATGKDTDTQYF.

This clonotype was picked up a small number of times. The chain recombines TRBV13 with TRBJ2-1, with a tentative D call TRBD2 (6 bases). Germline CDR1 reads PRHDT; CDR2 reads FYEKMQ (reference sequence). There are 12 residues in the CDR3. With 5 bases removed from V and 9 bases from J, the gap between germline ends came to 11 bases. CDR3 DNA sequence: TGTGCCAGCAGCCCTTACGGGGGTGAGCAGTTCTTC. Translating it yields CASSPYGGEQFF.

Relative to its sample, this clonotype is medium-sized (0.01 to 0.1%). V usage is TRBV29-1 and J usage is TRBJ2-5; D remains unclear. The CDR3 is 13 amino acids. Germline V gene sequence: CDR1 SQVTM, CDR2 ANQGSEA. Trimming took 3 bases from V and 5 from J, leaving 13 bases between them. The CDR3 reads CSVDRRIGETQYF. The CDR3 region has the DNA TGCAGCGTTGACCGTCGTATAGGGGAGACCCAGTACTTC. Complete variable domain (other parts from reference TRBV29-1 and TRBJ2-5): SAVISQKPSRDICQRGTSLTIQCQVDSQVTMMFWYRQQPGQSLTLIATANQGSEATYESGFVIDKFPISRPNLTFSTLTVSNMSPEDSSIYLCSVDRRIGETQYFGPGTRLLVL.

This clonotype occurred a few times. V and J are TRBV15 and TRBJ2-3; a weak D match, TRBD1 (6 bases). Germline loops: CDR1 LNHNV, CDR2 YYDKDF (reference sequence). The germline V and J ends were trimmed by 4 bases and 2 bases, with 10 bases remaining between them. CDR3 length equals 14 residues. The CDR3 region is CATSTQGNTDTQYF. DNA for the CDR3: TGTGCCACCAGCACCCAGGGGAACACAGATACGCAGTATTTT.

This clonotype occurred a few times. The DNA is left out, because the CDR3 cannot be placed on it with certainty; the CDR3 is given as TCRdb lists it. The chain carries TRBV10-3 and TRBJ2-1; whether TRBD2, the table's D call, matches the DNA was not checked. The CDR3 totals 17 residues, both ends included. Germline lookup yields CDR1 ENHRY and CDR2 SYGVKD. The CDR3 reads CAISETSGSTSGNEQFF.

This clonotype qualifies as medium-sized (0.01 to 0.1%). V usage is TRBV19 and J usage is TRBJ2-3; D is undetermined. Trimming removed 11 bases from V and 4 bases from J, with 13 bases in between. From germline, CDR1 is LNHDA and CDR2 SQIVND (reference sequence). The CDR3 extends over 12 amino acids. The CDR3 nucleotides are TGTGCCTCCCGCGTGGGCCCAGATACGCAGTATTTT. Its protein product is CASRVGPDTQYF.

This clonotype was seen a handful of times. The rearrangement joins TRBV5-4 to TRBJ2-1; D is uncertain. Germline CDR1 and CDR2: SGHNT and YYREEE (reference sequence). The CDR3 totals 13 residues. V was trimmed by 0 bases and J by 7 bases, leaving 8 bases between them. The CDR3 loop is CASSLAPSNEQFF. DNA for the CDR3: TGTGCCAGCAGCTTGGCGCCTTCTAATGAGCAGTTCTTC.

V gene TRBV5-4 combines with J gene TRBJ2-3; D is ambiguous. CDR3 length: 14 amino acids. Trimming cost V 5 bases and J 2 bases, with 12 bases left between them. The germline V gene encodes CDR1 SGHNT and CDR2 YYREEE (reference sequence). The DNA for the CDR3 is TGTGCCAGCAGTTTTAGCAGATACACAGATACGCAGTATTTT. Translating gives CASSFSRYTDTQYF.

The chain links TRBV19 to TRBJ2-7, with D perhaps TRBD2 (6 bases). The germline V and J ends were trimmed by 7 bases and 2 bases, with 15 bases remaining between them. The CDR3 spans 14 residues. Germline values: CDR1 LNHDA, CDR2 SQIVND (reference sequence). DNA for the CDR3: TGTGCCAGTAACCCGCGGGGCAGAGCCTACGAGCAGTACTTC. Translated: CASNPRGRAYEQYF. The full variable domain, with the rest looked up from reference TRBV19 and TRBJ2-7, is DGGITQSPKYLFRKEGQNVTLSCEQNLNHDAMYWYRQDPGQGLRLIYYSQIVNDFQKGDIAEGYSVSREKKESFPLTVTSAQKNPTAFYLCASNPRGRAYEQYFGPGTRLTVT.

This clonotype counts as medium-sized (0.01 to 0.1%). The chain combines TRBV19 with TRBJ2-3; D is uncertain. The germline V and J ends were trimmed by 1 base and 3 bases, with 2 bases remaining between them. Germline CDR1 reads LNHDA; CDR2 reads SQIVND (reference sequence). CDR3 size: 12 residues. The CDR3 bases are TGTGCCAGTAGTATAGGTACAGATACGCAGTATTTT. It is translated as CASSIGTDTQYF.

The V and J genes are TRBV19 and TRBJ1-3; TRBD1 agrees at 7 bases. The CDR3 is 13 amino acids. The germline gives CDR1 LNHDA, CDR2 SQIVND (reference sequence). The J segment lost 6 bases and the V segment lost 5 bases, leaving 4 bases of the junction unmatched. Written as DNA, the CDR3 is TGTGCCAGTAGTGCCGACAGGGCAAACACCATATATTTT. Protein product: CASSADRANTIYF.